The source of this T cell receptor beta chain is a study of cytomegalovirus exposure and HLA in healthy donors. This PCR relied on a set of 60 Vbeta primers and 13 Jbeta primers. Profiled with immunoSEQ multiplex PCR; TCRdb holds only in-frame clones, not every one. The table shows 200,000 or so clones, with roughly 80% occurring only once. The CDR3 sequence is 17 residues long. The germline V gene encodes CDR1 SEHNR and CDR2 FQNEAQ (reference sequence). The ends lost 0 bases at V and 6 bases at J; junction bases unmatched: 8. The table lists this clone with a few counts. Sequencing was done on a sample of PBMCs. The clonotype comes from a woman under 40 in good health and CMV-seropositive. The rearrangement uses TRBV7-9 and TRBJ1-4; 9 bases are shared with TRBD1. CDR3 loop: CASSLAEARDRDEKLFF. The CDR3 nucleotides are TGTGCCAGCAGCTTAGCCGAAGCCAGGGACAGGGATGAAAAACTGTTTTTT. Full variable domain (remainder filled in from reference TRBV7-9 and TRBJ1-4): DTGVSQNPRHKITKRGQNVTFRCDPISEHNRLYWYRQTLGQGPEFLTYFQNEAQLEKSRLLSDRFSAERPKGSFSTLEIQRTEQGDSAMYLCASSLAEARDRDEKLFFGSGTQLSVL.